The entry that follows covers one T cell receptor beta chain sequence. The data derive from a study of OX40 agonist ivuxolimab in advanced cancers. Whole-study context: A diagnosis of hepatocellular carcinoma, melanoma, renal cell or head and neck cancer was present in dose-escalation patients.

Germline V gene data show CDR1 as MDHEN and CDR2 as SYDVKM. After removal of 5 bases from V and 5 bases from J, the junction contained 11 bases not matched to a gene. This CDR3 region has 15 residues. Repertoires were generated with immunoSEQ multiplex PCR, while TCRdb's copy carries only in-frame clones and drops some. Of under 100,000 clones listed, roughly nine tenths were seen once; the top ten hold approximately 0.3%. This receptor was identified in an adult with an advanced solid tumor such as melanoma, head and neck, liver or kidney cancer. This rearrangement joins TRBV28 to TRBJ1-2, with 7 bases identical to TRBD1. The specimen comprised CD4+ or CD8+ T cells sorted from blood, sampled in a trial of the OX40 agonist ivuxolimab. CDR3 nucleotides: TGTGCCAGCAGTGATGGACAGGACCCCTTTTATGGCTACACCTTC. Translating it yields CASSDGQDPFYGYTF.